Listed below are T cell receptor beta chains from one sample, sequenced in a study of T cell responses to AZD1222 COVID-19 vaccine. Profiled with immunoSEQ multiplex PCR; TCRdb holds only in-frame clones, not every one. The sample has 85,000 to 90,000 clones, approximately 88% seen once. The sample in question was peripheral blood, obtained on day 0 of AZD1222 vaccination. The receptors stem from an adult in good health. Both conserved end residues are part of each CDR3.

v_call: TRBV6-1
j_call: TRBJ2-7
cdr3_aa: CASSEEGGFSYEQYF

v_call: TRBV6-5
j_call: TRBJ1-5
cdr3_aa: CASSGTLYNQPQHF

v_call: TRBV7-8
j_call: TRBJ2-7
cdr3_aa: CASSTRQGFYEQYF

v_call: TRBV7-9
j_call: TRBJ1-5
cdr3_aa: CASSSDILNQPQHF

v_call: TRBV27
j_call: TRBJ2-2
cdr3_aa: CASNQLGRTNTGELFF

v_call: TRBV19
j_call: TRBJ1-5
cdr3_aa: CASSIRQGAYISQPQHF

v_call: TRBV7-3
j_call: TRBJ2-2
cdr3_aa: CASSSSGGGRTGELFF

v_call: TRBV28
j_call: TRBJ1-2
cdr3_aa: CASRSGVYGYTF

v_call: TRBV28
j_call: TRBJ2-1
cdr3_aa: CASTSRASVYNEQFF

v_call: TRBV9
j_call: TRBJ2-2
cdr3_aa: CASSDNPRVPTTGELFF

v_call: TRBV27
j_call: TRBJ1-2
cdr3_aa: CASGVTYGYTF

v_call: TRBV11-2
j_call: TRBJ2-2
cdr3_aa: CASSLSGDNTGELFF

v_call: TRBV27
j_call: TRBJ2-3
cdr3_aa: CASSFPLASGTDTQYF

v_call: TRBV7-7
j_call: TRBJ2-1
cdr3_aa: CASSLGGAGLNEQFF

v_call: TRBV19
j_call: TRBJ2-3
cdr3_aa: CASSHRPSTDTQYF

v_call: TRBV29-1
j_call: TRBJ1-3
cdr3_aa: CSASFSGNTIYF

v_call: TRBV6-2/TRBV6-3
j_call: TRBJ2-2
cdr3_aa: CASSYDITGELFF

v_call: TRBV25-1
j_call: TRBJ2-5
cdr3_aa: CASKREKTQYF

v_call: TRBV28
j_call: TRBJ1-2
cdr3_aa: CASSLGHFGTF

v_call: TRBV27
j_call: TRBJ2-7
cdr3_aa: CASSPLVIVESYEQYF

v_call: TRBV9
j_call: TRBJ2-1
cdr3_aa: CASSVNREKPDYNEQFF

v_call: TRBV6-2/TRBV6-3
j_call: TRBJ1-2
cdr3_aa: CASSPGTGFYGYTF

v_call: TRBV7-8
j_call: TRBJ2-7
cdr3_aa: CASSLARQRPYEQYF

v_call: TRBV14
j_call: TRBJ1-3
cdr3_aa: CASSQIDSRHTIYF

v_call: TRBV27
j_call: TRBJ2-1
cdr3_aa: CASAEGSLFLYNEQFF

v_call: TRBV14
j_call: TRBJ1-2
cdr3_aa: CASSQVYGGGYTF

v_call: TRBV19
j_call: TRBJ1-2
cdr3_aa: CASSIVGQLNYGYTF

v_call: TRBV4-3
j_call: TRBJ2-5
cdr3_aa: CASSQGTGFRETQYF

v_call: TRBV27
j_call: TRBJ2-2
cdr3_aa: CASSSSKTSGTNTGELFF

v_call: TRBV2
j_call: TRBJ2-7
cdr3_aa: CASRDRVVVEQYF

v_call: TRBV6-2/TRBV6-3
j_call: TRBJ2-7
cdr3_aa: CASSYGRAGEQYF

v_call: TRBV2
j_call: TRBJ2-1
cdr3_aa: CASRGLAVYNEQFF

v_call: TRBV24-1
j_call: TRBJ2-3
cdr3_aa: CATSDLDTSTDTQYF

v_call: TRBV18
j_call: TRBJ2-1
cdr3_aa: CASSPPSTSGVNNEQFF

v_call: TRBV19
j_call: TRBJ1-3
cdr3_aa: CASTSPEQGRRDTIYF

v_call: TRBV7-2
j_call: TRBJ2-7
cdr3_aa: CASNPGGSYEQYF

v_call: TRBV28
j_call: TRBJ2-7
cdr3_aa: CASSQIGVAAEQYF

v_call: TRBV4-3
j_call: TRBJ2-3
cdr3_aa: CASSQGVSTDTQYF

v_call: TRBV5-1
j_call: TRBJ1-1
cdr3_aa: CASSSDSTNTEAFF

v_call: TRBV2
j_call: TRBJ2-3
cdr3_aa: CASRPTSGYTDTQYF

v_call: TRBV21-1
j_call: TRBJ1-1
cdr3_aa: CASSRDRGPTEAFF

v_call: TRBV7-9
j_call: TRBJ2-6
cdr3_aa: CASSSGYSGANVLTF

v_call: TRBV2
j_call: TRBJ1-2
cdr3_aa: CASRDRARENGYTF

v_call: TRBV6-5
j_call: TRBJ2-7
cdr3_aa: CASSYSNRLGNEQYF